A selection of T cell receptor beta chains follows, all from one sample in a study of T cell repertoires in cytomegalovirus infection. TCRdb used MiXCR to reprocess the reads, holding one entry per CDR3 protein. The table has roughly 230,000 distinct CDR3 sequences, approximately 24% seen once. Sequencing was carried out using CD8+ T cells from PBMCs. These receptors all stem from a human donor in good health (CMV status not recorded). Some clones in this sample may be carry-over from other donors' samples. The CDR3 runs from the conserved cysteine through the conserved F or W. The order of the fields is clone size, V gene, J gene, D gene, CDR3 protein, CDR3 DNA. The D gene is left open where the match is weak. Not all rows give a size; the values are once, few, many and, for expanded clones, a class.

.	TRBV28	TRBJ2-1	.	CASSFTVQGEQFF	TGTGCCAGCAGTTTTACAGTGCAGGGTGAGCAGTTCTTC
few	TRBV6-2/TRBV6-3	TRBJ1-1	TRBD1	CASSPTGEPGAFF	TGTGCCAGCAGTCCTACAGGGGAGCCCGGAGCTTTCTTT
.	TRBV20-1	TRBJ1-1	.	CSAPQAGEGPEAFF	TGCAGTGCACCTCAGGCCGGGGAGGGCCCTGAAGCTTTCTTT
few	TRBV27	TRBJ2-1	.	CAAGGNEQFF	TGTGCCGCCGGGGGCAATGAGCAGTTCTTC
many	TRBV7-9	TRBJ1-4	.	CASRNGPNEKLFF	TGTGCCAGCCGCAACGGCCCTAATGAAAAACTGTTTTTT
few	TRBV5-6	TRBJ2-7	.	CASSWGTTYEQYF	TGTGCCAGCAGCTGGGGAACAACCTACGAGCAGTACTTC
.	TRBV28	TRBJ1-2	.	CASSLYPESNYGYTF	TGTGCCAGCAGTTTATATCCGGAATCTAACTATGGCTACACCTTC
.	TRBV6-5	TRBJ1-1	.	CASSPSDSYTEAFF	TGTGCCAGCAGTCCTTCTGACAGTTACACTGAAGCTTTCTTT
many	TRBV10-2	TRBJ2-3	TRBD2	CASSEPRKGRGTDTQYF	TGCGCCAGCAGTGAGCCGAGGAAGGGGAGGGGCACAGATACGCAGTATTTT
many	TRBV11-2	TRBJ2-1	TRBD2	CASSLRTSGGSSYNEQFF	TGTGCCAGCAGCCTACGGACTAGCGGGGGCAGCTCCTACAATGAGCAGTTCTTC